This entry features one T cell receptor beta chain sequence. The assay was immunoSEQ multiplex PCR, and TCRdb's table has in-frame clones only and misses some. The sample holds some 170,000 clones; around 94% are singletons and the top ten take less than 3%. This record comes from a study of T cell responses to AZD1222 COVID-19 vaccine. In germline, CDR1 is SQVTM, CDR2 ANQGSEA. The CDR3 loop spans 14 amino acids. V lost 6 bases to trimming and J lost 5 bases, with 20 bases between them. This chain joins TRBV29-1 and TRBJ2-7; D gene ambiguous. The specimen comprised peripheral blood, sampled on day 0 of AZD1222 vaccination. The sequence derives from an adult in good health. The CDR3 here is CSVGTDPSRDEQYF. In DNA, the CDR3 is TGCAGCGTGGGCACGGACCCGTCAAGAGACGAGCAGTACTTC.